This is a list of T cell receptor beta chains from one sample in a study of blood T cell repertoires in COVID-19. The data were produced by immunoSEQ multiplex PCR, yet TCRdb's version contains in-frame clones alone and is incomplete. The sample has approximately 97,000 clones, approximately 86% seen once. The sequencing sample was made of peripheral blood. These receptors were collected from a woman aged 80 or older with acute or convalescent COVID-19. Both conserved end residues are part of each CDR3. The order of the fields is clone size, J gene, D gene, V gene, CDR3 DNA, CDR3 protein. The D gene is left open where the match is weak. The size entry is marked missing in some rows and otherwise reads once, few, many or a size class.

>-|TRBJ1-1|-|TRBV4-1
TGCGCCAGCAGCCAAGATATGGGGGGGAACACTGAAGCTTTCTTT
CASSQDMGGNTEAFF
>-|TRBJ1-2|-|TRBV6-1
TGTGCCAGCAGTTATCGGGAGGGAGGCTACACCTTC
CASSYREGGYTF
>-|TRBJ2-1|-|TRBV5-4
TGTGCCAGCAGCTTGACCTCGGGGTCCTACAATGAGCAGTTCTTC
CASSLTSGSYNEQFF
>-|TRBJ1-2|TRBD1|TRBV9
TGTGCCAGCAGCGGTCAGGGGGCGGCTAACTATGGCTACACCTTC
CASSGQGAANYGYTF
>-|TRBJ1-1|-|TRBV28
TGTGCCAGCAGTTTTTTAGGGGATACTGAAGCTTTCTTT
CASSFLGDTEAFF
>-|TRBJ2-7|TRBD1|TRBV7-3
TGTGCCAGCAGCCTGGGACAGGGGCTCGAGCAGTACTTC
CASSLGQGLEQYF
>-|TRBJ2-7|-|TRBV6-6
TGTGCCAGCAGGCGACGGGACTCCTACGAGCAGTACTTC
CASRRRDSYEQYF
>-|TRBJ1-4|-|TRBV11-2
TGTGCCAGCAGCTTAGATTTTACAGCAGAAAAACTGTTTTTT
CASSLDFTAEKLFF
>-|TRBJ2-2|TRBD1|TRBV27
TGTGCCAGCAGTGTACGCCCGAATAGGGACAGGGATGGCGGGGAGCTGTTTTTT
CASSVRPNRDRDGGELFF
>-|TRBJ1-3|TRBD1|TRBV10-3
TGTGCCATCAGTCCGGGACAGGGAAACACCATATATTTT
CAISPGQGNTIYF
>-|TRBJ1-6|TRBD1|TRBV6-5
TGTGCCAGCAGTTACGCCACGACAGGGGGAAAGTCACCCCTCCACTTT
CASSYATTGGKSPLHF
>-|TRBJ2-3|TRBD2|TRBV11-3
TGTGCCAGCAGCCGCGGGGGGCGCACAGATACGCAGTATTTT
CASSRGGRTDTQYF
>-|TRBJ1-1|-|TRBV18
TGTGCCAGCTCTCTCGACAAGAACACTGAAGCTTTCTTT
CASSLDKNTEAFF
>few|TRBJ2-6|TRBD1|TRBV27
TGTGCCAGCAGGGGGACGGGACAGGGGCGTCCAAACGTCCTGACTTTC
CASRGTGQGRPNVLTF
>-|TRBJ2-3|TRBD1|TRBV24-1
TGTGCCACCAGTGACCGCCGGACAGGTAGTACAGATACGCAGTATTTT
CATSDRRTGSTDTQYF
>-|TRBJ1-3|TRBD1|TRBV11-3
TGTGCCAGCAGTCCATCCCGGGACAGACCTGGAAACACCATATATTTT
CASSPSRDRPGNTIYF
>-|TRBJ2-7|TRBD1|TRBV11-2
TGTGCCAGCAGCACCGGGACAGGACCCTCGAGAGGGGAGCAGTACTTC
CASSTGTGPSRGEQYF
>-|TRBJ1-1|TRBD1|TRBV7-2
TGTGCCAGCAGCTTCCCCGGGACAGCGAACACTGAAGCTTTCTTT
CASSFPGTANTEAFF
>-|TRBJ1-6|TRBD1|TRBV5-5
TGTGCCAGCAGCCTCCGGGGACAGACTTATAATTCACCCCTCCACTTT
CASSLRGQTYNSPLHF
>-|TRBJ2-5|-|TRBV7-3
TGTGCCAGCAGCCCCGGGACACAAGAGACCCAGTACTTC
CASSPGTQETQYF
>-|TRBJ1-2|-|TRBV5-1
TGCGCCAGCAGCTTGGGGGCAGGGGAAGGCTATGGCTACACCTTC
CASSLGAGEGYGYTF
>-|TRBJ1-2|TRBD1|TRBV19
TGTGCCAGTACCCTCGCGCCGGGACAGGGGGCCCCTTTGCGAGGCTACACCTTC
CASTLAPGQGAPLRGYTF
>-|TRBJ1-5|-|TRBV19
TGTGCCACCACGGGGGTATTGGGCGGTCAGCCCCAGCATTTT
CATTGVLGGQPQHF
>once|TRBJ1-2|-|TRBV6-4
TGTGCCAGCAGTGCCTCCGTAGGGGGTTATGGCTACACCTTC
CASSASVGGYGYTF
>-|TRBJ1-1|TRBD1|TRBV9
TGTGCCAGCAGCGTAGGGTGGACAGGGGAAGCTTTCTTT
CASSVGWTGEAFF
>-|TRBJ2-3|TRBD2|TRBV6-6
TGTGCCAGCAGTTACTCGCGCGGGGGAAGCACAGATACGCAGTATTTT
CASSYSRGGSTDTQYF
>-|TRBJ1-5|-|TRBV6-5
TGTGCCAGCAGTTACTCGTTCGGTAGCAATCAGCCCCAGCATTTT
CASSYSFGSNQPQHF
>-|TRBJ2-5|TRBD1|TRBV6-2/TRBV6-3
TGTGCCAGCAGTTCGCCGGGACAGAAAGAGACCCAGTACTTC
CASSSPGQKETQYF
>-|TRBJ1-2|-|TRBV5-5
TGTGCCAGCAGTCCGGGGATGGGGAACTATGGCTACACCTTC
CASSPGMGNYGYTF
>-|TRBJ2-1|-|TRBV12-3/TRBV12-4
TGTGCCAGCACCCGTAGCCACAATGAGCAGTTCTTC
CASTRSHNEQFF
>-|TRBJ2-1|-|TRBV3-1/TRBV3-2
TGTGCCAGCAGCCAACCGGGACTCTCGTACAATGAGCAGTTCTTC
CASSQPGLSYNEQFF
>-|TRBJ1-5|-|TRBV5-1
TGCGCCAGCAGCTTGAGCCCGAGCCCGAATCAGCCCCAGCATTTT
CASSLSPSPNQPQHF
>-|TRBJ1-2|-|TRBV12-3/TRBV12-4
TGTGCCAGCAGCTCAGTCTATGGCTACACCTTC
CASSSVYGYTF
>few|TRBJ1-2|TRBD1|TRBV6-4
TGTGCCAGCAGCGCCAAGGCCGGGACAGGGGTCACCTTC
CASSAKAGTGVTF
>-|TRBJ1-4|-|TRBV9
TGTGCCAGCAGCGTAGACACCAATAATGAAAAACTGTTTTTT
CASSVDTNNEKLFF
>-|TRBJ1-5|TRBD1|TRBV6-6
TGTGCCAGCAGTTTGACAGGGGTCAATCAGCCCCAGCATTTT
CASSLTGVNQPQHF
>-|TRBJ2-7|-|TRBV5-1
TGCGCCAGCAGCTTGGAGAGGGGGGAGCAGTACTTC
CASSLERGEQYF
>-|TRBJ1-4|-|TRBV12-3/TRBV12-4
TGTGCCAGCAGTTTTTCCGGGATAAAACTGTTTTTT
CASSFSGIKLFF
>-|TRBJ1-6|TRBD1|TRBV6-4
TGTGCCAGCAGCGCCGGACAGGGGAGCTCACCCCTCCACTTT
CASSAGQGSSPLHF
>once|TRBJ2-1|-|TRBV5-1
TGCGCCAGCAGCTCCACACCGGTCGGGAGCTCCTACAATGAGCAGTTCTTC
CASSSTPVGSSYNEQFF